A single sample gave rise to the 9 T cell receptor beta chains below, sequenced in a study of cytomegalovirus exposure and HLA in healthy donors. This PCR relied on a set of 60 Vbeta primers and 13 Jbeta primers. Sequenced by immunoSEQ multiplex PCR; TCRdb stores in-frame clones only, minus some. The table includes under 100,000 clones, less than 80% detected once. The sample taken for sequencing was PBMCs. The receptors shown here come from a human donor in good health.

The chain recombines TRBV5-4 with TRBJ1-2; D remains ambiguous. Germline lookup yields CDR1 SGHNT and CDR2 YYREEE (reference sequence). The CDR3 is 14 residues long. The V gene lost 1 base and the J gene lost 6 bases, with 13 bases spanning the gap. The CDR3 DNA sequence: TGTGCCAGCAGCTTGTTTATAGTGAGGGATGGCTACACCTTC. It translates to CASSLFIVRDGYTF.

This chain links TRBV30 with TRBJ2-7, with 13 nucleotides matching TRBD2. J lost 6 bases, V lost 3 bases, and 26 bases had no gene match. CDR3 length: 21 amino acids. CDR1 and CDR2 (germline): GTSNPN, SVGIG (reference sequence). This CDR3 reads CAWSGPPPPGLAGIRVAEQYF. Here the CDR3 DNA reads TGTGCCTGGAGCGGACCTCCACCACCGGGACTAGCGGGGATTCGTGTTGCCGAGCAGTACTTC.

The V gene is TRBV9, the J gene TRBJ2-1, with D possibly TRBD1 on 6 matching bases. CDR1 SGDLS and CDR2 YYNGEE come from the germline V gene. The CDR3 consists of 15 residues. The V and J ends lost 4 bases and 2 bases respectively, with 13 bases between them. The CDR3 spells CASSPQGTPYNEQFF. In nucleotides, the CDR3 is TGTGCCAGCAGCCCTCAGGGGACACCCTACAATGAGCAGTTCTTC.

The CDR3 DNA reads TGCGCCAGCAGCTTGGACCCGGGGTATACGCAGTATTTT. It codes for CASSLDPGYTQYF. V usage is TRBV5-1 and J usage is TRBJ2-3; perhaps TRBD2 as D (5 bases). The CDR3 is made up of 13 amino acids. V lost 0 bases, J lost 7 bases, and 9 bases lay in between. Germline lookup yields CDR1 SGHRS and CDR2 YFSETQ.

This clone was detected only once. CDR3 coding DNA: TGTGCCAGCAGTCGGACAGGGAGCTATCAGCCCCAGCATTTT. Translated: CASSRTGSYQPQHF. This chain joins TRBV6-5 and TRBJ1-5, with 8 bases matching TRBD1. The ends lost 5 bases at V and 5 bases at J; junction bases unmatched: 5. Germline V gives CDR1 MNHEY, CDR2 SVGAGI. The CDR3 covers 14 residues.

The table lists this clone with a few counts. The CDR3 DNA sequence: TGTGCCAGCCTCTCTGGAAACACCATATATTTT. Encoded protein: CASLSGNTIYF. This sequence joins TRBV6-1 and TRBJ1-3; D remains ambiguous. CDR3 length equals 11 residues. Per germline, CDR1 MNHNS and CDR2 SASEGT. The V and J ends lost 8 bases and 0 bases respectively, with 2 bases between them.

This clone showed up just a few times. The V gene is TRBV6-1, the J gene TRBJ1-1; possibly TRBD1 for D (6 bases). The CDR3 is 13 amino acids. CDR1 is MNHNS and CDR2 is SASEGT in the germline V gene. V lost 7 bases, J lost 3 bases, and 12 bases lay in between. The CDR3 DNA follows: TGTGCCAGCACCGTGGACAGCTACACTGAAGCTTTCTTT. It yields the protein CASTVDSYTEAFF.

This rearrangement joins TRBV2 to TRBJ2-7; tentative D call: TRBD1 (6 bases). Trimming took 10 bases from V and 4 from J, leaving 17 bases between them. Germline assignment: CDR1 SNHLY and CDR2 FYNNEI. The CDR3 runs 13 residues. In nucleotides, the CDR3 is TGTGCCATCGACGACAGGACGGGGTACGAGCAGTACTTC. Translated, it gives CAIDDRTGYEQYF.

The chain links TRBV18 to TRBJ1-1; D is possibly TRBD1 (6 bases). CDR1 is KGHSH, CDR2 LQKENI, per germline. This CDR3 is 15 amino acids long. V lost 3 bases to trimming and J lost 1 base, with 12 bases between them. The CDR3: CASSPRQVTNTEAFF. For the CDR3, the DNA is TGTGCCAGCTCACCCCGACAGGTGACGAACACTGAAGCTTTCTTT.